One sample yielded the 24 T cell receptor beta chains listed below, sequenced in a study of T cells in Graves' hyperthyroidism and ophthalmopathy. Template material for amplifying TCR beta CDR3 regions consisted of RNA transcripts. The TCR CDR3 was amplified in a first-round RT-PCR using the HTBI primer set. Via MiXCR, TCRdb re-called the multiplex PCR reads, giving one row per CDR3 protein. The table has 540,000 or so distinct CDR3 sequences, roughly 14% seen once. The sequenced sample was blood. These receptors all come from a woman younger than 45 with Graves' hyperthyroidism.

Remarks on this clonotype: Since a much larger clone is just one base distant, this may be a read error. V and J are TRBV2 and TRBJ1-5, with a tentative D call TRBD1 (5 bases). Looked up from germline, CDR1 is SNHLY and CDR2 is FYNNEI. The CDR3 consists of 18 residues. CDR3 DNA: TGTGCCAGCAGAGACGGAACCCCTGGGGGGGTAGGCAGTCAGCCCCGGCATTTT. Protein: CASRDGTPGGVGSQPRHF.

This clonotype was seen many times. J is TRBJ1-5 and V is TRBV7-8; D is unresolved. Germline V gene sequence: CDR1 SGHVS, CDR2 FQNEAQ. The CDR3 loop spans 15 amino acids. V was shortened by 1 base and J by 2 bases, with 9 bases between the two germline ends. The CDR3 DNA reads as TGTGCCAGCAGCTTAGTCAGCGATGGCAATCAGCCCCAGCATTTT. It codes for CASSLVSDGNQPQHF.

This clonotype was recorded many times. The chain joins TRBV3-1 to TRBJ2-1; perhaps TRBD1 as D (6 bases). Germline V gene sequence: CDR1 LGHDT, CDR2 YNNKEL (reference sequence). Trimming stripped 4 bases from V and 3 bases from J, with 13 bases between. This CDR3 contains 15 residues. Here the CDR3 DNA reads TGTGCCAGCAGCCTCATGGGGGACAACTACAATGAGCAGTTCTTC. Protein product: CASSLMGDNYNEQFF.

The chain carries TRBV5-1 and TRBJ2-5; no clear D. This CDR3 has 12 amino acids. V lost 7 bases, J lost 4 bases, and 11 bases lay in between. Germline assignment: CDR1 SGHRS and CDR2 YFSETQ. Written as DNA, the CDR3 is TGCGCCAGCTACCGACAAATAGAGACCCAGTACTTC. This codes for CASYRQIETQYF.

Points on this clonotype: Since a much larger clone is just one base distant, this may be a read error. The V call is TRBV27, the J call TRBJ2-7, with D tentatively TRBD1 (5 bases). The CDR3 has 13 residues. Per germline, CDR1 MNHEY and CDR2 SMNVEV (reference sequence). Deletions cut 6 bases from V and 3 bases from J, with 12 bases between. The CDR3 spells CASRDTGYYEQYF. In nucleotides, the CDR3 is TGTGCCAGCAGGGACACAGGCTACTACGAGCAGTACTTC.

The genes are TRBV7-3 and TRBJ2-5; D may correspond to TRBD1 or TRBD2 (5 bases each). The CDR3 extends over 13 amino acids. Trimming stripped 4 bases from V and 5 bases from J, with 11 bases between. Germline CDR1 and CDR2: SGHTA and FQGTGA. This CDR3 is CASSSGRSETQYF. The CDR3, as DNA: TGTGCCAGCAGCTCGGGACGGAGCGAGACCCAGTACTTC.

This chain connects TRBV14 to TRBJ1-3; D unresolved. The CDR3 is 14 amino acids. Trimming left V 5 bases short and J 0 bases short, with 8 bases between. Germline-derived CDR1 and CDR2 are SGHDN and FVKESK. CDR3 loop: CASSKQSSGNTIYF. In nucleotides, the CDR3 is TGTGCCAGCAGCAAACAGAGCTCTGGAAACACCATATATTTT. Full variable domain (missing parts from reference TRBV14 and TRBJ1-3): EAGVTQFPSHSVIEKGQTVTLRCDPISGHDNLYWYRRVMGKEIKFLLHFVKESKQDESGMPNNRFLAERTGGTYSTLKVQPAELEDSGVYFCASSKQSSGNTIYFGEGSWLTVV.

V and J are TRBV27 and TRBJ2-7; 9 bases line up with TRBD2. The CDR3 is 15 residues long. CDR1 is MNHEY and CDR2 is SMNVEV in the germline V gene (reference sequence). J was trimmed by 2 bases and V by 1 base; bases with no gene match: 3. The CDR3 DNA follows: TGTGCCAGCAGTTTATTCGCGGGAGGGACCTACGAGCAGTACTTC. Its translation: CASSLFAGGTYEQYF.

The table lists this clonotype with many counts. The rearrangement joins TRBV12-3 or TRBV12-4 to TRBJ1-5; D is undetermined. The CDR3 runs to 13 residues. V lost 5 bases and J lost 4, with 9 bases in between. As DNA, the CDR3 is TGTGCCAGCAGTACGCGGCCTAATCAGCCCCAGCATTTT. Amino acids: CASSTRPNQPQHF.

This clonotype came up a few times. The chain uses TRBV19 and TRBJ2-7, with 8 bases lining up with TRBD1. Unmatched junction bases numbered 9, after V lost 5 bases and J lost 6 bases. CDR3 length: 14 residues. Per germline, CDR1 LNHDA and CDR2 SQIVND (reference sequence). The CDR3 sequence is CASSPRTGFGEQYF. As DNA, the CDR3 is TGTGCCAGTAGTCCGCGGACAGGGTTTGGCGAGCAGTACTTC.

This clonotype was seen ten or more times. This chain links TRBV20-1 with TRBJ2-7; TRBD2 agrees at 7 bases. The CDR3 loop spans 14 amino acids. Germline CDR1 reads DFQATT; CDR2 reads SNEGSKA (reference sequence). Germline trimming cut 3 bases from V and 6 bases from J; bases unmatched to any gene: 11. Written as DNA, the CDR3 is TGCAGTGCTAGGTTACGGGAGGCTTATTTCGAGCAGTACTTC. Its protein product is CSARLREAYFEQYF.

This clonotype showed up just a few times. V gene TRBV28 combines with J gene TRBJ2-2; 7 bases are a match to TRBD2. Looked up from germline, CDR1 is MDHEN and CDR2 is SYDVKM. The V segment lost 5 bases and the J segment 4 bases; nucleotides outside the gene matches: 13. This CDR3 comprises 17 residues. Here the CDR3 DNA reads TGTGCCAGCAGTCATATCCCCGGGGGGAAGGGCACCGGGGAGCTGTTTTTT. Protein product: CASSHIPGGKGTGELFF.

CDR3 sequence (DNA): TGTGCCAGCAGTCGACCGGGACTAGCGGGTCATGGAGATACGCAGTATTTT. Protein product: CASSRPGLAGHGDTQYF. This chain links TRBV12-3 or TRBV12-4 with TRBJ2-3; 12 nucleotides line up with TRBD2. The V gene end was trimmed by 5 bases and the J gene end by 5 bases; junction bases not matched to a gene: 11. The CDR3 has 17 residues.

The chain carries TRBV7-9 and TRBJ2-7; 7 bases match TRBD1. Germline V lookup: CDR1 SEHNR, CDR2 FQNEAQ (reference sequence). The junction had 5 bases not matched to a gene; V was cut back by 0 bases and J by 3 bases. The CDR3 spans 15 residues. CDR3 nucleotide sequence: TGTGCCAGCAGCTTAGCCGGGACAGACCTCTACGAGCAGTACTTC. Its protein is CASSLAGTDLYEQYF.

The chain is built from TRBV14 and TRBJ2-3; 10 bases match TRBD2. V shed 3 bases and J 7 bases; nucleotides not matched to a gene: 13. The CDR3 sequence is 17 residues long. Germline assignment: CDR1 SGHDN and CDR2 FVKESK. Here the CDR3 reads CASSHHISGRTSYTQYF. In nucleotides, the CDR3 is TGTGCCAGCAGCCACCACATTAGCGGGAGGACCAGTTATACGCAGTATTTT.

This clonotype was observed many times. The chain is built from TRBV28 and TRBJ2-2, with 8 nucleotides matching TRBD1. This CDR3 spans 15 amino acids. V was pared by 6 bases and J by 4 bases, with 7 bases of the junction left unmatched. CDR1 is MDHEN, CDR2 SYDVKM, per germline. The CDR3 region is CASRIQGAGTGELFF. The CDR3 DNA is TGTGCCAGCAGAATCCAGGGGGCGGGCACCGGGGAGCTGTTTTTT. Complete variable domain (other parts from reference TRBV28 and TRBJ2-2): DVKVTQSSRYLVKRTGEKVFLECVQDMDHENMFWYRQDPGLGLRLIYFSYDVKMKEKGDIPEGYSVSREKKERFSLILESASTNQTSMYLCASRIQGAGTGELFFGEGSRLTVL.

This clonotype was picked up many times. V gene TRBV12-3 or TRBV12-4 combines with J gene TRBJ2-1, with TRBD2 matching 10 bases. J gave up 7 bases and V 2 bases, and 14 bases lay outside the gene matches. This CDR3 contains 18 residues. DNA for the CDR3: TGTGCCAGCAGTTTATGGGCTAGCGGGAGAGGTGGTTTGAATGAGCAGTTCTTC. Its protein is CASSLWASGRGGLNEQFF.

This clonotype occurred many times. The V call is TRBV30, the J call TRBJ2-7; D may be TRBD1 or TRBD2 (6 bases each). The germline V gene has CDR1 GTSNPN and CDR2 SVGIG (reference sequence). The CDR3 spans 15 residues. V was cut by 5 bases and J by 1 base, with 18 bases left in between. The DNA for the CDR3 is TGTGCCTGGGACAACAGGGAAAGCGGGTCCTACGAGCAGTACTTC. Translating gives CAWDNRESGSYEQYF.

The J gene is TRBJ1-5, the V gene TRBV20-1; 12 bases align to TRBD1. Germline assignment: CDR1 DFQATT and CDR2 SNEGSKA (reference sequence). J lost 3 bases, V lost 4 bases, and 4 bases had no gene match. The CDR3 runs to 15 residues. CDR3 nucleotide sequence: TGCAGTGCTAAGGGACAGGGGGCCATCAATCAGCCCCAGCATTTT. It specifies CSAKGQGAINQPQHF.

On this clonotype itself: Since a much larger clone is just one base distant, this may be a read error. The chain carries TRBV10-1 and TRBJ1-3; no clear D gene. This CDR3 contains 14 residues. The germline V gene encodes CDR1 WNHNN and CDR2 SYGVQD (reference sequence). The CDR3 protein is CAARQGSSGNTIYF. The CDR3 region has the DNA TGTGCCGCCCGGCAAGGGAGCTCTGGAAACACCATATATTTT.

This clonotype has a handful of counts. This chain connects TRBV5-5 to TRBJ1-5; TRBD1 matches 12 bases. V gave up 4 bases and J gave up 6 bases; unmatched junction bases: 5. Germline CDR1 and CDR2: SGHKS and YYEKEE (reference sequence). CDR3 length: 15 amino acids. The CDR3: CASSVGTGGVQPQHF. CDR3 in DNA: TGTGCCAGCAGCGTCGGGACAGGGGGCGTTCAGCCCCAGCATTTT. The entire variable domain, with the rest obtained from reference TRBV5-5 and TRBJ1-5, is as follows: DAGVTQSPTHLIKTRGQQVTLRCSPISGHKSVSWYQQVLGQGPQFIFQYYEKEERGRGNFPDRFSARQFPNYSSELNVNALLLGDSALYLCASSVGTGGVQPQHFGDGTRLSIL.

The chain is built from TRBV19 and TRBJ2-2, with TRBD2 matching over 10 bases. V trimming: 7 bases; J trimming: 5 bases; junction bases outside the gene matches: 10. The CDR3 extends over 16 amino acids. Looked up from germline, CDR1 is LNHDA and CDR2 is SQIVND (reference sequence). CDR3 amino acids: CASILSGRGGTGELFF. For the CDR3, the DNA is TGTGCCAGTATCCTCAGCGGGAGGGGAGGAACCGGGGAGCTGTTTTTT.

V is TRBV10-3 and J is TRBJ2-1; 8 positions agree with TRBD1. V lost 6 bases to trimming and J lost 5 bases; unmatched junction nucleotides: 9. Germline V gene data show CDR1 as ENHRY and CDR2 as SYGVKD. The CDR3 is made up of 15 amino acids. The CDR3 DNA reads as TGTGCCATCAGCCAAAGGACAGGGATTGACAATGAGCAGTTCTTC. Translated: CAISQRTGIDNEQFF.

In its sample, this clonotype was seen a few times. The V gene is TRBV30, the J gene TRBJ1-1; D perhaps matches TRBD1 (6 bases). Trimming cost V 2 bases and J 0 bases, with 13 bases left between them. There are 15 residues in the CDR3. Germline-derived CDR1 and CDR2 are GTSNPN and SVGIG (reference sequence). The CDR3 DNA reads TGTGCCTGGAGTACCCCGACAGGCATGAACACTGAAGCTTTCTTT. Residues: CAWSTPTGMNTEAFF.